The TCR beta chain under discussion was sequenced for a study of CD8+ T cells in alopecia areata. Treatment specified: oral pan-JAK inhibitor, 5-10 mg twice daily. The V end lost 6 bases, the J end lost 4 bases, and 19 bases lay between the germline ends. This CDR3 is 16 amino acids long. Whole-study findings and limits: On tofacitinib, scalp clonality and expanded CD8+ clones among top 100 fell significantly.

Details on this clone: Its target is not known.

RNA was isolated and reverse transcribed to cDNA, the sequencing template. This table comes from immunoSEQ multiplex PCR, and its TCRdb copy is limited to in-frame clones, with some not included. The table shows 90,000 to 150,000 clones, with roughly 60% occurring only once. The J gene is TRBJ1-5, the V gene TRBV23-1, with D perhaps matching TRBD1 (6 bases). TRBV23-1 is placed among ORFs of uncertain function. The sequences come from CD8+ T cells sorted from blood, collected at week 4, from a patient treated with tofacitinib. This TCR derives from a human donor with alopecia areata. This CDR3 is CASRQKQGVGNQPQHF. The CDR3 DNA is TGCGCCAGCAGGCAAAAACAGGGAGTAGGGAATCAGCCCCAGCATTTT.